This T cell receptor beta chain was obtained from a study of shared clonotypes between healthy human individuals. General study points: Non-shared clonotypes had lower generation probabilities than those shared by all four donors.

Using immunoSEQ multiplex PCR, the repertoire was profiled, and TCRdb retains in-frame clones only, with some absent. The data contain about 120,000 clones, about 63% of them singletons. V shed 0 bases and J shed 5 bases, with 6 bases lying between them. The length of the CDR3 is 12 residues. Germline CDR1 reads SGHKS; CDR2 reads YYEKEE (reference sequence). Points on this clone: The antigen is unknown.

The receptor was isolated from a woman aged 30 to 39 in good health. Material: memory CD8+ T cells sorted from blood. This sample's subset: CD45RO+ cells pooled with CCR7-negative TemRA cells. The J gene is TRBJ2-7, the V gene TRBV5-5; D is unclear. CDR3: CASSLVGNEQYF. The CDR3 nucleotides read TGTGCCAGCAGCTTGGTGGGCAACGAGCAGTACTTC.